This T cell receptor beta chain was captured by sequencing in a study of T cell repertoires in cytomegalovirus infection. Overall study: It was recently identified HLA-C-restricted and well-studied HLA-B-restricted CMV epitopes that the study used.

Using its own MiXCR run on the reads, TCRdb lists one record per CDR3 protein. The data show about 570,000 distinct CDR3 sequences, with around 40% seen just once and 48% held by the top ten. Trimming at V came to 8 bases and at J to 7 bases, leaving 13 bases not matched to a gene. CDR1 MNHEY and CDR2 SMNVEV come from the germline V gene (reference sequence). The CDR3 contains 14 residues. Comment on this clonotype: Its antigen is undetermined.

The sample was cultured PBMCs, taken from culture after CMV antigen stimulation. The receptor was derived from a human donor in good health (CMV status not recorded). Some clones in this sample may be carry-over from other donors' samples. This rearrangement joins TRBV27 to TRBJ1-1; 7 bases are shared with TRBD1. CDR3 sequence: CASHGLRGHGEAFF. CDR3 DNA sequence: TGTGCCAGCCATGGCTTAAGGGGGCATGGTGAAGCTTTCTTT.